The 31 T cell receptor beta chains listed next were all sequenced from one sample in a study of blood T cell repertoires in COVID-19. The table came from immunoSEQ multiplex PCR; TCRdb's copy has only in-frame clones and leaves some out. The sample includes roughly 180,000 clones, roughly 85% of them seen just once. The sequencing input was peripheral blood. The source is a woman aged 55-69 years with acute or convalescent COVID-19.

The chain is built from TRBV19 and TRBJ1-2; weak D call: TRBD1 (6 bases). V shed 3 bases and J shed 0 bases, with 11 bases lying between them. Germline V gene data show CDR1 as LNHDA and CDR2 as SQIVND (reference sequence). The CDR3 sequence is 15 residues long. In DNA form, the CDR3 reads TGTGCCAGTAGTATGAGGACAGAGACTAACTATGGCTACACCTTC. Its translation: CASSMRTETNYGYTF.

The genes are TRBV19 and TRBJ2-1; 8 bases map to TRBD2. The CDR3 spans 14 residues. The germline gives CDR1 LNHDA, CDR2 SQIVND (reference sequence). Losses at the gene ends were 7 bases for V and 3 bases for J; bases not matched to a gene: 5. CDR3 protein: CASTVAGIYNEQFF. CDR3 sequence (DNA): TGTGCCAGTACCGTAGCGGGAATCTACAATGAGCAGTTCTTC.

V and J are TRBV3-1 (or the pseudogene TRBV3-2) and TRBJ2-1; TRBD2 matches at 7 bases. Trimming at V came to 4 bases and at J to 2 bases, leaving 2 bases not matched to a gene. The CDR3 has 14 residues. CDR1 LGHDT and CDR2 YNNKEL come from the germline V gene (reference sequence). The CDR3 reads CASSLRGAYNEQFF. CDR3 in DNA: TGTGCCAGCAGCCTCCGGGGGGCCTACAATGAGCAGTTCTTC.

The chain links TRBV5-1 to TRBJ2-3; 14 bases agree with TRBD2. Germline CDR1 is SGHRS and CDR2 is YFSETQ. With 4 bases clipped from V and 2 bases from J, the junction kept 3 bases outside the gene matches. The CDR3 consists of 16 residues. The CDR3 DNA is TGCGCCAGCAGCGGGGGACTAGCGGGAGCCACAGATACGCAGTATTTT. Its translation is CASSGGLAGATDTQYF.

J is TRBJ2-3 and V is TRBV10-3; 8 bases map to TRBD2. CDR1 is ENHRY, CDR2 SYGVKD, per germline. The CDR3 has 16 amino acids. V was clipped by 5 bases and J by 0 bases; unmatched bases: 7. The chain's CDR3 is CAISTNSGTSTDTQYF. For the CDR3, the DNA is TGTGCCATCAGTACAAATAGCGGGACTAGCACAGATACGCAGTATTTT.

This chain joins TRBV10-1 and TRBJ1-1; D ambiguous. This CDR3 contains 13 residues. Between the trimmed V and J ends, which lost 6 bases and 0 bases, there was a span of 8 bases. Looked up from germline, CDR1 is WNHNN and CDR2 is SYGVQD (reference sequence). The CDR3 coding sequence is TGCGCCAGCAGGGTAGAGCTGAACACTGAAGCTTTCTTT. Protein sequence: CASRVELNTEAFF.

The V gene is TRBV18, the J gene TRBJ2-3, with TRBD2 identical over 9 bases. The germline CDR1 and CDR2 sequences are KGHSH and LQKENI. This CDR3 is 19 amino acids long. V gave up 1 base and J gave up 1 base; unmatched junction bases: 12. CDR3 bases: TGTGCCAGCTCACCACTCTTTACTAGCGGGTCCTCTGGCACAGATACGCAGTATTTT. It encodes CASSPLFTSGSSGTDTQYF.

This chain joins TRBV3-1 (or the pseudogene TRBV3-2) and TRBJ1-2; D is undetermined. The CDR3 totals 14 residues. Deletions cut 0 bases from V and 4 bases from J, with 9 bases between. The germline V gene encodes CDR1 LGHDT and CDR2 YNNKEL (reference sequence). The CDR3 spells CASSQDRYGYGYTF. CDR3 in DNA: TGTGCCAGCAGCCAAGATCGCTATGGCTATGGCTACACCTTC.

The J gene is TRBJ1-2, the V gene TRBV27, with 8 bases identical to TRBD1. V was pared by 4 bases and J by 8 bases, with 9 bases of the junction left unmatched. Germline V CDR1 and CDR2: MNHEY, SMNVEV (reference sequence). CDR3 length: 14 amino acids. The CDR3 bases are TGTGCCAGCAGTTCCCCTAGACAGGGGCGCGGCTACACCTTC. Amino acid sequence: CASSSPRQGRGYTF.

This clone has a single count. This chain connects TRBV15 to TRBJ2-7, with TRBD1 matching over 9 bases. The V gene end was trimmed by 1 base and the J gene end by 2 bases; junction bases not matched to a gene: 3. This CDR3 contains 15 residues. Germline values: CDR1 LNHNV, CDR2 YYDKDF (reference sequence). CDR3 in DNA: TGTGCCACCAGCAGAGGAGGGACAGGGCCCTACGAGCAGTACTTC. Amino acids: CATSRGGTGPYEQYF.

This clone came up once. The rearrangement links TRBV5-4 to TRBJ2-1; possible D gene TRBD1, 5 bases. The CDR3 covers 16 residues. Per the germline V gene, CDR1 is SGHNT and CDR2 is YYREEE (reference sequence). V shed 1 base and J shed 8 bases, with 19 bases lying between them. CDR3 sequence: CASSLLSLTVPHEQFF. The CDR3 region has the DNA TGTGCCAGCAGCTTGCTTTCTCTGACAGTCCCCCATGAGCAGTTCTTC.

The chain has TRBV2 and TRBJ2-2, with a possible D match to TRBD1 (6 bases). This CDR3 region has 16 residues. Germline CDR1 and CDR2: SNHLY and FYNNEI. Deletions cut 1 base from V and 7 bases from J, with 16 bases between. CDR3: CASSEEAGEFGGELFF. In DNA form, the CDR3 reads TGTGCCAGCAGTGAAGAGGCAGGGGAATTTGGCGGGGAGCTGTTTTTT.

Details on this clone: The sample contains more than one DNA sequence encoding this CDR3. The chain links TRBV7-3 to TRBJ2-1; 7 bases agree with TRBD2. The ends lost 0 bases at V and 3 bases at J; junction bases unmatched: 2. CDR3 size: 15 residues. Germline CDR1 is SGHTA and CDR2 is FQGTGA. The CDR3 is CASSLTGGSYNEQFF. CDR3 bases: TGTGCCAGCAGCTTAACGGGCGGGAGCTACAATGAGCAGTTCTTC.

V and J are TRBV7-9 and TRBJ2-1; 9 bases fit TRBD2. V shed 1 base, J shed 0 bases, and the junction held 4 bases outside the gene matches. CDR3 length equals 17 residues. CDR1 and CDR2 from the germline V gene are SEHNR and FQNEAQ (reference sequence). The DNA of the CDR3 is TGTGCCAGCAGCTTAGGGGGGGGACTAGCCTCCTACAATGAGCAGTTCTTC. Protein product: CASSLGGGLASYNEQFF.

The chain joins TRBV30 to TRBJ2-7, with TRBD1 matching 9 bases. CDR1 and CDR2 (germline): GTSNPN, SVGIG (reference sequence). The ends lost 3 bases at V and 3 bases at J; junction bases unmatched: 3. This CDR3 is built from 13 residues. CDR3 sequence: CAWRQGAGYEQYF. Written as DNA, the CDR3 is TGTGCCTGGAGACAGGGGGCAGGCTACGAGCAGTACTTC.

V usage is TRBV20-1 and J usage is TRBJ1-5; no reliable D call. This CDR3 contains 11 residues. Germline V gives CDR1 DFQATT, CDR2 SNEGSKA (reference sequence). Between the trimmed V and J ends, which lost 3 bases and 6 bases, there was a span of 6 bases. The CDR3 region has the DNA TGCAGTGCTAGTGCCGGTCAGCCCCAGCATTTT. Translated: CSASAGQPQHF.

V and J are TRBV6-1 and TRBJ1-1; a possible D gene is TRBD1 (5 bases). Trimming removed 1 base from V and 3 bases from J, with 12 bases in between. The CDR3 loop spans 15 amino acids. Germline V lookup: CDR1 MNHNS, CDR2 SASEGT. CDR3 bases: TGTGCCAGCAGTGAAGGGGGGGGATGGGACACTGAAGCTTTCTTT. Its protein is CASSEGGGWDTEAFF.

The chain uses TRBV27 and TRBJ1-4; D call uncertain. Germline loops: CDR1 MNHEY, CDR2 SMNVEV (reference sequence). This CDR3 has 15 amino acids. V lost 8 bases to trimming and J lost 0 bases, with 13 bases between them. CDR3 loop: CASGSVASTNEKLFF. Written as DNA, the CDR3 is TGTGCCAGCGGCTCGGTAGCTTCAACTAATGAAAAACTGTTTTTT.

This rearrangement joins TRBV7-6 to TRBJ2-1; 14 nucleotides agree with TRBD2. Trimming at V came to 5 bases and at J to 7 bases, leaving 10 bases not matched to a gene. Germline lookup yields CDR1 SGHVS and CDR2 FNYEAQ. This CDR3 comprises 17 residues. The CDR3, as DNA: TGTGCCAGCAGCAAGCAAGGACTAGCGGGAGGAGCGAATGAGCAGTTCTTC. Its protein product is CASSKQGLAGGANEQFF.

CDR3 in DNA: TGTGCCAGCTCTCCCGCCTTAGGACAGGGGGGACCGGGGACCCAGTACTTC. This sequence encodes CASSPALGQGGPGTQYF. This chain connects TRBV18 to TRBJ2-5; 10 bases map to TRBD1. CDR1 and CDR2 from the germline V gene are KGHSH and LQKENI. The CDR3 has 17 amino acids. The V and J ends lost 6 bases and 7 bases, in that order; junction bases with no gene match: 17.

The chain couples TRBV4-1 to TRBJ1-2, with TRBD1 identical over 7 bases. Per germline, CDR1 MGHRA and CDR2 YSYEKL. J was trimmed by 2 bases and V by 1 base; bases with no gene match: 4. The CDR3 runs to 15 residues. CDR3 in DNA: TGCGCCAGCAGCCAAGCTATGACAGGGAACTATGGCTACACCTTC. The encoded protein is CASSQAMTGNYGYTF.

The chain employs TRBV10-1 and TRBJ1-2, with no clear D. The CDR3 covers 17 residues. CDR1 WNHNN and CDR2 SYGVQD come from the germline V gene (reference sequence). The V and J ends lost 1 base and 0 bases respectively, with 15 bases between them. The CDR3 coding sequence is TGCGCCAGCAGTGAGTGTCTTCAGCCCCTAGCTAACTATGGCTACACCTTC. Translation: CASSECLQPLANYGYTF.

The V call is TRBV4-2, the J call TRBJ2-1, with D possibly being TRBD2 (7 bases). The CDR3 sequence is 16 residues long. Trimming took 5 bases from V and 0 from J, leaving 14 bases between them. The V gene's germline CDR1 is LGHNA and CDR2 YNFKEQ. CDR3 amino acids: CASSRGGGSSYNEQFF. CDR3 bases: TGTGCCAGCAGCAGGGGGGGCGGGAGCTCCTACAATGAGCAGTTCTTC.

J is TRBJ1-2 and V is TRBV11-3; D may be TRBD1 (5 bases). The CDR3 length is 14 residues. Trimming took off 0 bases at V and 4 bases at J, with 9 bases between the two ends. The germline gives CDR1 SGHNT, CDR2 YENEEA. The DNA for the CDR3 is TGTGCCAGCAGCTTAGACCCTGGGGCCTATGGCTACACCTTC. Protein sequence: CASSLDPGAYGYTF.

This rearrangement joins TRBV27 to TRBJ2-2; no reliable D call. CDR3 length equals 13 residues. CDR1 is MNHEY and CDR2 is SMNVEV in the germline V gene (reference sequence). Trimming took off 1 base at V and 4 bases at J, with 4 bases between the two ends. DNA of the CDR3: TGTGCCAGCAGTTTATTCCTCACCGGGGAGCTGTTTTTT. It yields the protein CASSLFLTGELFF.

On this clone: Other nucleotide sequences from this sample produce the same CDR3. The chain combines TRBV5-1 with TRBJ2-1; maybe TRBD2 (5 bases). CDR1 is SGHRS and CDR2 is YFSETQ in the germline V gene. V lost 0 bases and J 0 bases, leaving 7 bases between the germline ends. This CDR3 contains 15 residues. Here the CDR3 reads CASSLDGSSYNEQFF. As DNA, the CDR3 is TGCGCCAGCAGCTTGGATGGGAGCTCCTACAATGAGCAGTTCTTC.

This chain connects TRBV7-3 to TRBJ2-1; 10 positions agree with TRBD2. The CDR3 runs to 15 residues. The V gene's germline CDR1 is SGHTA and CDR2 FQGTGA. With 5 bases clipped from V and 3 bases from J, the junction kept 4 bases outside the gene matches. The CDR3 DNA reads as TGTGCCAGCAGCCACACTAGCGGGAACTACAATGAGCAGTTCTTC. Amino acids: CASSHTSGNYNEQFF.

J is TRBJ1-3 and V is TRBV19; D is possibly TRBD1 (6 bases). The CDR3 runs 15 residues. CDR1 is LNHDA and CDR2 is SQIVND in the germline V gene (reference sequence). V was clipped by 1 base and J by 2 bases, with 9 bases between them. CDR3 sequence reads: CASSIGWDTGNTIYF. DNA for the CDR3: TGTGCCAGTAGTATAGGATGGGACACTGGAAACACCATATATTTT.

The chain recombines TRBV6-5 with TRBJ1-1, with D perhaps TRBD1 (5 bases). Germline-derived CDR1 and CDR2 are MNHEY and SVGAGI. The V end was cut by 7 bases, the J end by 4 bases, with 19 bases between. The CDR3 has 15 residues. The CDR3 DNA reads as TGTGCCAGCATGAAAGGAGGGGCCGAGGGCACTGAAGCTTTCTTT. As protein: CASMKGGAEGTEAFF.

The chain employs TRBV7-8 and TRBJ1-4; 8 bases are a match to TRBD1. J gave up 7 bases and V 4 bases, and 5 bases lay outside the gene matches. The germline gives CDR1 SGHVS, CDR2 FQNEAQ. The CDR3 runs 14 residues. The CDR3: CASSSQQGGEKLFF. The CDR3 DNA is TGTGCCAGCAGCTCGCAACAGGGGGGTGAAAAACTGTTTTTT.

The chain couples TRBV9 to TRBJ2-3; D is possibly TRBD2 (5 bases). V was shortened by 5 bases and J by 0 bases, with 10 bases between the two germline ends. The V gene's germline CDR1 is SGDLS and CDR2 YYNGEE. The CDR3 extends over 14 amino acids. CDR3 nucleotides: TGTGCCAGCAGACCAGGACTGAGCACAGATACGCAGTATTTT. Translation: CASRPGLSTDTQYF.